Shown below are 24 T cell receptor beta chains from a single sample sequenced in a study of shared clonotypes between healthy human individuals. Terminally differentiated effector memory CD45RA+ cells were excluded by CCR7 positive selection of CD45RO-negative cells. TCRdb's copy holds only in-frame clones and misses some; the assay was immunoSEQ multiplex PCR. The table lists under 600,000 clones, 95% to 98% of them singletons. The specimen was naive CD8+ T cells sorted from blood. The receptor set was obtained from a man aged 30-40 years in good health.

This chain links TRBV2 with TRBJ1-5; no clear D gene. The CDR3 has 15 amino acids. The V end lost 5 bases, the J end lost 5 bases, and 16 bases lay between the germline ends. Germline V lookup: CDR1 SNHLY, CDR2 FYNNEI. In DNA form, the CDR3 reads TGTGCCAGCAGTTCCCCGGCCGAGGGTGATCAGCCCCAGCATTTT. This sequence encodes CASSSPAEGDQPQHF. Combining the CDR3 with reference TRBV2 and TRBJ1-5 gives the whole variable domain EPEVTQTPSHQVTQMGQEVILRCVPISNHLYFYWYRQILGQKVEFLVSFYNNEISEKSEIFDDQFSVERPDGSNFTLKIRSTKLEDSAMYFCASSSPAEGDQPQHFGDGTRLSIL.

CDR3 in DNA: TGTGCCAGCAGCTTAGGACTAGCGGCTGACTACGAGCAGTACTTC. Translation: CASSLGLAADYEQYF. The chain has TRBV11-2 and TRBJ2-7, with TRBD2 matching over 9 bases. Losses at the gene ends were 1 base for V and 3 bases for J; bases not matched to a gene: 4. The CDR3 is 15 amino acids. The germline V gene encodes CDR1 SGHAT and CDR2 FQNNGV.

This clone is a singleton in its sample. V is TRBV4-1 and J is TRBJ2-7; TRBD1 is a possible D gene (5 bases). Trimming cost V 0 bases and J 0 bases, with 15 bases left between them. The CDR3 loop spans 17 amino acids. Germline CDR1 reads MGHRA; CDR2 reads YSYEKL. The CDR3 nucleotides are TGCGCCAGCAGCCAAGAAGCGCCCCCACAGGTCTCCTACGAGCAGTACTTC. This encodes CASSQEAPPQVSYEQYF.

The V and J genes are TRBV7-2 and TRBJ1-5; 9 nucleotides align to TRBD1. The CDR3 is 14 residues long. The trim removed 6 bases at V and 1 base at J, leaving 1 base unmatched. Germline assignment: CDR1 SGHTA and CDR2 FQGNSA. The DNA for the CDR3 is TGTGCCAGCAGGGACAGGGGAAGCAATCAGCCCCAGCATTTT. Its protein product is CASRDRGSNQPQHF. The full variable domain, rest sourced from reference TRBV7-2 and TRBJ1-5, is GAGVSQSPSNKVTEKGKDVELRCDPISGHTALYWYRQSLGQGLEFLIYFQGNSAPDKSGLPSDRFSAERTGGSVSTLTIQRTQQEDSAVYLCASRDRGSNQPQHFGDGTRLSIL.

The chain's CDR3 is CASSQDPSGASYEQYF. CDR3 coding DNA: TGCGCCAGCAGCCAAGACCCCTCGGGGGCGTCCTACGAGCAGTACTTC. This chain uses TRBV4-1 with TRBJ2-7; D is tentatively TRBD1 or TRBD2 (6 bases each). There are 16 residues in the CDR3. The ends were cut back, 0 bases at V and 1 base at J, with 13 bases in the middle. Germline V gene lookup returns CDR1 MGHRA and CDR2 YSYEKL.

The chain recombines TRBV7-9 with TRBJ1-1; D ambiguous. V lost 1 base, J lost 4 bases, and 10 bases lay in between. Germline-derived CDR1 and CDR2 are SEHNR and FQNEAQ (reference sequence). The CDR3 spans 14 residues. Written as DNA, the CDR3 is TGTGCCAGCAGCTTAGTCACCAGCAGCACTGAAGCTTTCTTT. It translates to CASSLVTSSTEAFF. Supplemented by reference TRBV7-9 and TRBJ1-1, the full variable domain reads DTGVSQNPRHKITKRGQNVTFRCDPISEHNRLYWYRQTLGQGPEFLTYFQNEAQLEKSRLLSDRFSAERPKGSFSTLEIQRTEQGDSAMYLCASSLVTSSTEAFFGQGTRLTVV.

CDR3 residues: CASSLYPGTPTDTQYF. CDR3 nucleotides: TGTGCCAGCAGCTTATATCCCGGGACACCCACAGATACGCAGTATTTT. The rearrangement uses TRBV5-6 and TRBJ2-3; the D gene is possibly TRBD1 (6 bases). The ends were cut back, 2 bases at V and 2 bases at J, with 15 bases in the middle. CDR3 length: 16 amino acids. Germline values: CDR1 SGHDT, CDR2 YYEEEE.

CDR3 loop: CASSDRTAGELFF. As DNA, the CDR3 is TGCGCCAGCAGTGATCGGACGGCCGGGGAGCTGTTTTTT. The rearrangement links TRBV10-1 to TRBJ2-2, with unresolved D. V dropped 3 bases and J dropped 6 bases, with 8 bases sitting between them. The CDR3 is 13 residues long. Per germline, CDR1 WNHNN and CDR2 SYGVQD (reference sequence).

The gene calls are TRBV28 and TRBJ2-7; 9 nucleotides match TRBD1. This CDR3 comprises 13 residues. Trimming at V came to 4 bases and at J to 6 bases, leaving 4 bases not matched to a gene. The V gene's germline CDR1 is MDHEN and CDR2 SYDVKM. This CDR3 is CASSSDRGGEQYF. In DNA form, the CDR3 reads TGTGCCAGCAGTTCGGACAGGGGAGGCGAGCAGTACTTC.

The chain joins TRBV7-9 to TRBJ1-4; 7 nucleotides match TRBD1. The J segment lost 3 bases and the V segment lost 3 bases, leaving 1 base of the junction unmatched. This CDR3 has 14 residues. Germline V gives CDR1 SEHNR, CDR2 FQNEAQ (reference sequence). Here the CDR3 DNA reads TGTGCCAGCAGCTTGGGACAGCCTAATGAAAAACTGTTTTTT. This encodes CASSLGQPNEKLFF.

The gene calls are TRBV7-9 and TRBJ2-3; D is possibly TRBD2 (5 bases). The V gene's germline CDR1 is SEHNR and CDR2 FQNEAQ (reference sequence). CDR3 length: 16 residues. V lost 6 bases, J lost 0 bases, and 16 bases lay in between. CDR3 in amino acids: CASRGLVLASTDTQYF. The CDR3 nucleotides are TGTGCCAGCAGGGGCCTAGTCCTAGCTAGCACAGATACGCAGTATTTT.

The chain joins TRBV5-5 to TRBJ2-3; a weak D match, TRBD2 (5 bases). Germline V gene lookup returns CDR1 SGHKS and CDR2 YYEKEE (reference sequence). This CDR3 spans 16 amino acids. V was shortened by 5 bases and J by 3 bases, with 19 bases between the two germline ends. Here the CDR3 DNA reads TGTGCCAGCAGTCTCGAAACTTTCGGGATGACAGATACGCAGTATTTT. This encodes CASSLETFGMTDTQYF.

The rearrangement links TRBV4-1 to TRBJ1-2; the D is unclear. Per the germline V gene, CDR1 is MGHRA and CDR2 is YSYEKL. This CDR3 has 13 residues. V was clipped by 2 bases and J by 4 bases, with 8 bases between them. The CDR3 DNA reads TGCGCCAGCAGCCAACCAACGCTCTATGGCTACACCTTC. Its translation: CASSQPTLYGYTF.

The chain is built from TRBV13 and TRBJ2-7; tentative D call: TRBD1 (5 bases). Germline V CDR1 and CDR2: PRHDT, FYEKMQ (reference sequence). This CDR3 region has 14 residues. Between the trimmed V and J ends, which lost 5 bases and 1 base, there was a span of 12 bases. As DNA, the CDR3 is TGTGCCAGCAGCCGACAGCTAGATTCCTACGAGCAGTACTTC. The encoded protein is CASSRQLDSYEQYF.

This clone was found once. This chain links TRBV7-9 with TRBJ2-1; maybe TRBD2 (6 bases). Germline V gene lookup returns CDR1 SEHNR and CDR2 FQNEAQ (reference sequence). CDR3 length: 17 residues. The germline V and J ends were trimmed by 4 bases and 10 bases, with 26 bases remaining between them. CDR3 in amino acids: CASSSTVRGTSAYEQFF. In nucleotides, the CDR3 is TGTGCCAGCAGCTCAACCGTTAGAGGGACTTCCGCCTACGAGCAGTTCTTC.

Here the CDR3 reads CSVISGSTDTQYF. As DNA, the CDR3 is TGCAGCGTAATAAGCGGGAGCACAGATACGCAGTATTTT. The J gene is TRBJ2-3, the V gene TRBV29-1; tentatively, D is TRBD2 (6 bases). This CDR3 is 13 amino acids long. Germline V gene sequence: CDR1 SQVTM, CDR2 ANQGSEA. V was trimmed by 6 bases and J by 0 bases, leaving 10 bases between them.

This clone was counted once. The chain joins TRBV7-9 to TRBJ2-5; a weak D match, TRBD1 (7 bases). CDR1 is SEHNR and CDR2 is FQNEAQ in the germline V gene (reference sequence). The CDR3 sequence is 16 residues long. Between the trimmed V and J ends, which lost 0 bases and 5 bases, there was a span of 16 bases. The CDR3 is CASSLATESGGETQYF. CDR3 DNA: TGTGCCAGCAGCTTAGCGACGGAGTCAGGGGGGGAGACCCAGTACTTC.

This chain connects TRBV7-8 to TRBJ2-7; 7 bases agree with TRBD2. Germline trimming cut 3 bases from V and 2 bases from J; bases unmatched to any gene: 7. Germline V gene sequence: CDR1 SGHVS, CDR2 FQNEAQ. The CDR3 consists of 15 residues. Written as DNA, the CDR3 is TGTGCCAGCAGCTTTAGCCCTAGCGGAGCCTACGAGCAGTACTTC. Protein product: CASSFSPSGAYEQYF.

The genes are TRBV2 and TRBJ1-5, with D hard to call. Germline V gene data show CDR1 as SNHLY and CDR2 as FYNNEI. The ends were cut back, 8 bases at V and 4 bases at J, with 21 bases in the middle. The CDR3 covers 16 residues. CDR3 nucleotide sequence: TGTGCCAGCCCCCTAGATGGGAGAATGGCAAATCAGCCCCAGCATTTT. It encodes CASPLDGRMANQPQHF.

The chain recombines TRBV18 with TRBJ2-1, with TRBD1 as a possible D gene (5 bases). Germline assignment: CDR1 KGHSH and CDR2 LQKENI. The V gene lost 0 bases and the J gene lost 0 bases, with 9 bases spanning the gap. The CDR3 extends over 16 amino acids. The CDR3 sequence: CASSPPGLLSYNEQFF. In DNA form, the CDR3 reads TGTGCCAGCTCACCACCGGGGCTTCTCTCCTACAATGAGCAGTTCTTC.

V usage is TRBV7-9 and J usage is TRBJ2-2, with D uncertain. The germline V gene has CDR1 SEHNR and CDR2 FQNEAQ (reference sequence). V was pared by 5 bases and J by 5 bases, with 9 bases between. The CDR3 is 13 residues long. The CDR3 protein is CASSPDGTGELFF. DNA of the CDR3: TGTGCCAGCAGCCCCGACGGGACCGGGGAGCTGTTTTTT.

The chain recombines TRBV27 with TRBJ1-4; 8 bases fit TRBD1. The CDR3 is 15 residues long. CDR1 and CDR2 from the germline V gene are MNHEY and SMNVEV (reference sequence). Trimming at V came to 5 bases and at J to 6 bases, leaving 8 bases not matched to a gene. CDR3 in amino acids: CASSIGQGRYEKLFF. CDR3 nucleotides: TGTGCCAGCAGTATCGGACAGGGACGGTATGAAAAACTGTTTTTT.

The chain links TRBV5-1 to TRBJ1-2, with D unclear. This CDR3 is 12 amino acids long. The germline V gene encodes CDR1 SGHRS and CDR2 YFSETQ. V was shortened by 0 bases and J by 7 bases, with 7 bases between the two germline ends. Here the CDR3 DNA reads TGCGCCAGCAGCTTGGAAGGAGGTGGCTACACCTTC. The encoded protein is CASSLEGGGYTF.

This chain uses TRBV7-9 with TRBJ2-4; tentative D call: TRBD2 (6 bases). The CDR3 spans 12 residues. In germline, CDR1 is SEHNR, CDR2 FQNEAQ (reference sequence). The V end was cut by 4 bases, the J end by 9 bases, with 10 bases between. CDR3 sequence: CASSSGLGIQYF. CDR3 coding DNA: TGTGCCAGCAGCTCGGGACTTGGCATTCAGTACTTC.